These 24 T cell receptor beta chains came from one sample sequenced in a study of blood T cell repertoires in COVID-19. Libraries were prepared by immunoSEQ multiplex PCR; TCRdb keeps only in-frame clonotypes and omits some of them. The table includes approximately 120,000 clones, 75% to 90% detected once. The sequencing sample was made of peripheral blood. The receptor set was obtained from a woman of 80 years or more with COVID-19, enrolled during active disease.

The CDR3 is CASITGEVNQPQHF. The CDR3 DNA sequence: TGTGCCAGCATTACAGGGGAGGTCAATCAGCCCCAGCATTTT. The chain carries TRBV21-1 and TRBJ1-5; the D call in the table, TRBD1, was not verified against the DNA. TRBV21-1 is a pseudogene segment. There are 14 residues in the CDR3.

The CDR3 bases are TGTGCCAGCAGCTTAGACAGATCCAACATTCAGTACTTC. It encodes CASSLDRSNIQYF. This chain connects TRBV11-2 to TRBJ2-4; D remains unclear. This CDR3 has 13 residues. Trimming removed 0 bases from V and 7 bases from J, with 7 bases in between. CDR1 and CDR2 (germline): SGHAT, FQNNGV. The variable domain in full, completed from reference TRBV11-2 and TRBJ2-4, reads EAGVAQSPRYKIIEKRQSVAFWCNPISGHATLYWYQQILGQGPKLLIQFQNNGVVDDSQLPKDRFSAERLKGVDSTLKIQPAKLEDSAVYLCASSLDRSNIQYFGAGTRLSVL.

This clone appeared a single time. The chain is built from TRBV6-2 or TRBV6-3 and TRBJ2-7, with D maybe TRBD2 (5 bases). The CDR3 totals 16 residues. Trimming removed 5 bases at V and 3 bases at J, with 20 bases between. CDR1 MNHEY and CDR2 SVGEGT come from the germline V gene. CDR3 sequence: CASSLLGRGHRYEQYF. CDR3 bases: TGTGCCAGCAGTCTATTAGGCCGGGGTCATCGCTACGAGCAGTACTTC.

The gene calls are TRBV9 and TRBJ2-3; D might be TRBD2 (6 bases). Trimming pared 3 bases from V and 2 bases from J, leaving 16 bases between. Germline V CDR1 and CDR2: SGDLS, YYNGEE. CDR3 length: 16 amino acids. CDR3 nucleotides: TGTGCCAGCAGCGCCGAACCCGCGGGGCCCACAGATACGCAGTATTTT. It is translated as CASSAEPAGPTDTQYF. Complete variable domain (other parts from reference TRBV9 and TRBJ2-3): DSGVTQTPKHLITATGQRVTLRCSPRSGDLSVYWYQQSLDQGLQFLIQYYNGEERAKGNILERFSAQQFPDLHSELNLSSLELGDSALYFCASSAEPAGPTDTQYFGPGTRLTVL.

The V and J genes are TRBV19 and TRBJ1-1, with D maybe TRBD1 (5 bases). The length of the CDR3 is 14 residues. Trimming pared 3 bases from V and 0 bases from J, leaving 8 bases between. Germline V lookup: CDR1 LNHDA, CDR2 SQIVND (reference sequence). The CDR3 loop is CASSMAGLNTEAFF. The CDR3 nucleotides are TGTGCCAGTAGTATGGCAGGGTTGAACACTGAAGCTTTCTTT.

Note on this clone: Other DNA sequences in this sample translate to the same CDR3. The chain employs TRBV2 and TRBJ2-7, with 9 bases matching TRBD1. V lost 6 bases, J lost 3 bases, and 6 bases stayed unmatched. The CDR3 is 14 residues long. From germline, CDR1 is SNHLY and CDR2 FYNNEI. DNA of the CDR3: TGTGCCAGCAGGACCGGGACAGGGAGCTACGAGCAGTACTTC. Its translation: CASRTGTGSYEQYF.

This clone has just one count. This chain links TRBV7-9 with TRBJ2-2, with TRBD1 matching over 8 bases. The CDR3 extends over 15 amino acids. V was pared by 5 bases and J by 5 bases, with 7 bases of the junction left unmatched. Germline values: CDR1 SEHNR, CDR2 FQNEAQ (reference sequence). CDR3 sequence (DNA): TGTGCCAGCAGCGGGGCAGGGGGCTGGACCGGGGAGCTGTTTTTT. Its translation: CASSGAGGWTGELFF.

V and J are TRBV4-2 and TRBJ1-4; D is perhaps TRBD1 (5 bases). Germline lookup yields CDR1 LGHNA and CDR2 YNFKEQ. V lost 1 base and J lost 4, with 10 bases in between. This CDR3 contains 15 residues. Here the CDR3 reads CASSQARGGNEKLFF. The CDR3 DNA sequence: TGTGCCAGCAGCCAAGCACGGGGGGGTAATGAAAAACTGTTTTTT.

J is TRBJ2-1 and V is TRBV4-2, with 14 bases aligning to TRBD2. Germline V gives CDR1 LGHNA, CDR2 YNFKEQ. The CDR3 totals 17 residues. V lost 4 bases, J lost 0 bases, and 2 bases stayed unmatched. The CDR3 coding sequence is TGTGCCAGCAGCCTCGGGACTAGCGGGAGCTCCTACAATGAGCAGTTCTTC. Translation: CASSLGTSGSSYNEQFF.

This chain connects TRBV28 to TRBJ1-2, with 8 positions matching TRBD1. V gave up 5 bases and J gave up 4 bases; unmatched junction bases: 6. CDR3 length: 14 residues. Germline V gene lookup returns CDR1 MDHEN and CDR2 SYDVKM. CDR3 region: CASSRDRGLYGYTF. CDR3 sequence (DNA): TGTGCCAGCAGTCGTGACAGGGGCCTCTATGGCTACACCTTC.

In its sample, this clone was seen once. V usage is TRBV11-3 and J usage is TRBJ2-3, with 8 bases aligning to TRBD1. Germline V gene data show CDR1 as SGHNT and CDR2 as YENEEA. There are 18 residues in the CDR3. The ends lost 5 bases at V and 2 bases at J; junction bases unmatched: 15. The chain's CDR3 is CASSPGQGRFGLTDTQYF. CDR3 nucleotide sequence: TGTGCCAGCAGCCCAGGACAGGGTAGATTTGGCCTCACAGATACGCAGTATTTT.

The rearrangement links TRBV28 to TRBJ2-5; 7 bases align to TRBD1. The trim removed 2 bases at V and 5 bases at J, leaving 8 bases unmatched. The CDR3 is 15 amino acids. Germline assignment: CDR1 MDHEN and CDR2 SYDVKM. CDR3 sequence (DNA): TGTGCCAGCAGTTTAGTAGGGGGCGATGGGGAGACCCAGTACTTC. Translated: CASSLVGGDGETQYF.

This clone showed up just once. The CDR3 DNA reads TGTGCCAGCAGCCAGGGACTAGCGGGGAGCGAGCAGTACTTC. Its protein product is CASSQGLAGSEQYF. V is TRBV28 and J is TRBJ2-7; 13 bases line up with TRBD2. Germline-derived CDR1 and CDR2 are MDHEN and SYDVKM. The CDR3 contains 14 residues. Trimming at V came to 6 bases and at J to 6 bases, leaving 5 bases not matched to a gene.

The gene calls are TRBV5-6 and TRBJ2-1; 7 bases match TRBD2. The germline V gene encodes CDR1 SGHDT and CDR2 YYEEEE. J gave up 0 bases and V 5 bases, and 8 bases lay outside the gene matches. The length of the CDR3 is 16 residues. The CDR3 bases are TGTGCCAGCAGTCCGTCGTCGGGGGGCTCCTACAATGAGCAGTTCTTC. Protein product: CASSPSSGGSYNEQFF.

The rearrangement uses TRBV5-4 and TRBJ2-3, with D possibly TRBD2 on 7 matching bases. This CDR3 is 13 amino acids long. In germline, CDR1 is SGHNT, CDR2 YYREEE (reference sequence). V lost 2 bases and J lost 5, with 9 bases in between. This chain's CDR3 is CASSLRGGDTQYF. In nucleotides, the CDR3 is TGTGCCAGCAGCTTAAGGGGGGGAGATACGCAGTATTTT.

This clone was detected a few times. Written as DNA, the CDR3 is TGTGCCACCAGTGATCCTCCCGGGAACATTCAGTACTTC. Its protein is CATSDPPGNIQYF. The chain recombines TRBV24-1 with TRBJ2-4, with no clear D. The CDR3 has 13 amino acids. The germline V and J ends were trimmed by 3 bases and 7 bases, with 9 bases remaining between them. Germline CDR1 reads KGHDR; CDR2 reads SFDVKD.

The sample holds a few counts of this clone. This chain links TRBV2 with TRBJ1-6, with 8 positions matching TRBD1. CDR1 SNHLY and CDR2 FYNNEI come from the germline V gene. The CDR3 totals 14 residues. The junction had 4 bases not matched to a gene; V was cut back by 5 bases and J by 7 bases. The CDR3 loop reads CASSSGGLNSPLHF. The CDR3 DNA reads TGTGCCAGCAGTTCAGGGGGCTTAAATTCACCCCTCCACTTT.

V and J are TRBV4-3 and TRBJ1-1, with TRBD1 matching 7 bases. CDR1 and CDR2 (germline): LGHNA, YSLEER. J gave up 4 bases and V 0 bases, and 2 bases lay outside the gene matches. CDR3 length equals 14 residues. CDR3 residues: CASSQERTGTEAFF. The CDR3 bases are TGCGCCAGCAGCCAAGAAAGGACAGGCACTGAAGCTTTCTTT.

The chain couples TRBV9 to TRBJ2-2, with TRBD1 matching 11 bases. The V gene's germline CDR1 is SGDLS and CDR2 YYNGEE. The CDR3 runs to 15 residues. V lost 3 bases to trimming and J lost 5 bases; unmatched junction nucleotides: 3. The CDR3 spells CASSADRGLTGELFF. The CDR3 nucleotides are TGTGCCAGCAGCGCGGACAGGGGGCTTACCGGGGAGCTGTTTTTT.

J is TRBJ2-1 and V is TRBV7-2; D might be TRBD2 (7 bases). Trimming took 4 bases from V and 8 from J, leaving 9 bases between them. Germline V gives CDR1 SGHTA, CDR2 FQGNSA. CDR3 length: 12 residues. This CDR3 is CASSWGGDEQFF. The CDR3 DNA is TGTGCCAGCAGCTGGGGGGGCGATGAGCAGTTCTTC.

This clone was recorded only once. V is TRBV28 and J is TRBJ2-7, with 11 bases lining up with TRBD2. J gave up 4 bases and V 5 bases, and 7 bases lay outside the gene matches. Germline V CDR1 and CDR2: MDHEN, SYDVKM. The CDR3 is 15 amino acids. This CDR3 reads CASSTSGSSSYEQYF. CDR3 DNA sequence: TGTGCCAGCAGTACTAGCGGGAGTTCAAGTTACGAGCAGTACTTC.

The chain combines TRBV28 with TRBJ2-1; 9 bases are shared with TRBD2. CDR1 is MDHEN, CDR2 SYDVKM, per germline. This CDR3 spans 17 amino acids. J gave up 7 bases and V 6 bases, and 16 bases lay outside the gene matches. The CDR3 coding sequence is TGTGCCAGCAGCCGACTACCGGCGGTTAGCGGGAGAAATGAGCAGTTCTTC. Encoded protein: CASSRLPAVSGRNEQFF.

This chain connects TRBV28 to TRBJ2-7; no reliable D call. V lost 8 bases, J lost 8 bases, and 7 bases lay in between. There are 9 residues in the CDR3. Per germline, CDR1 MDHEN and CDR2 SYDVKM. The CDR3 here is CASGGKQYF. CDR3 DNA sequence: TGTGCCAGCGGCGGAAAGCAGTACTTC.

The sample holds many counts of this clone. At one end the junction does not follow the germline gene, possibly because of a read error. V is TRBV7-7 and J is TRBJ2-2; 13 positions agree with TRBD2. The length of the CDR3 is 16 residues. Looked up from germline, CDR1 is SSHAT and CDR2 is FNYEAQ (reference sequence). The CDR3 reads CASSPRTSGSPGELFF. The CDR3 bases are TGTGCTAGCAGCCCACGGACTAGCGGGAGTCCCGGGGAGCTGTTTTTT.